These 5 T cell receptor beta chains were all obtained from the same sample, sequenced in a study of early T cells in non-severe SARS-CoV-2 infection. TCRdb recomputed calls from the 5' RACE reads with MiXCR, one row per CDR3 protein. The sample has tens of thousands of distinct CDR3 sequences; 9.5% to 15% are singletons. The sequencing sample was made of whole blood. The source is an adult who was a healthcare worker with PCR-confirmed SARS-CoV-2 infection or an uninfected control (not recorded which).

This clonotype was observed a few times. The chain combines TRBV7-9 with TRBJ2-7, with D perhaps matching TRBD1 (6 bases). The CDR3 has 11 amino acids. Trimming removed 5 bases at V and 7 bases at J, with 9 bases between. Germline V lookup: CDR1 SEHNR, CDR2 FQNEAQ (reference sequence). The DNA for the CDR3 is TGTGCCAGCAGCGGGGGCCCTGAGCAGTACTTC. Translated: CASSGGPEQYF. Drawing the rest from reference TRBV7-9 and TRBJ2-7, the complete variable domain is DTGVSQNPRHKITKRGQNVTFRCDPISEHNRLYWYRQTLGQGPEFLTYFQNEAQLEKSRLLSDRFSAERPKGSFSTLEIQRTEQGDSAMYLCASSGGPEQYFGPGTRLTVT.

This clonotype was seen ten or more times. The J gene is TRBJ2-7, the V gene TRBV7-2; 8 bases are shared with TRBD2. This CDR3 has 14 residues. Trimming took 5 bases from V and 5 from J; bases not matched to a gene: 8. Germline V lookup: CDR1 SGHTA, CDR2 FQGNSA. The DNA for the CDR3 is TGTGCCAGCAGCCGGGGGGGGCTCTGGGACGAGCAGTACTTC. Translated, it gives CASSRGGLWDEQYF.

This clonotype occurred many times. The gene calls are TRBV12-3 or TRBV12-4 and TRBJ2-5; D remains unclear. Trimming took 5 bases from V and 0 from J, leaving 4 bases between them. The CDR3 totals 12 residues. CDR3 nucleotide sequence: TGTGCCAGCAGTCGGGACCAAGAGACCCAGTACTTC. Translating gives CASSRDQETQYF.

This clonotype was seen a handful of times. The chain is built from TRBV5-1 and TRBJ2-5; D unclear. From germline, CDR1 is SGHRS and CDR2 YFSETQ. Between the trimmed V and J ends, which lost 2 bases and 3 bases, there was a span of 8 bases. CDR3 size: 13 residues. This CDR3 reads CASSFTPKETQYF. The CDR3 coding sequence is TGCGCCAGCAGCTTTACACCGAAAGAGACCCAGTACTTC.

This clonotype showed up just a few times. This chain joins TRBV12-3 or TRBV12-4 and TRBJ2-3; D is uncertain. The CDR3 spans 15 residues. Trimming took off 3 bases at V and 5 bases at J, with 15 bases between the two ends. CDR3 loop: CASSFKMIFQDTQYF. In DNA, the CDR3 is TGTGCCAGCAGTTTTAAAATGATTTTCCAAGATACGCAGTATTTT.